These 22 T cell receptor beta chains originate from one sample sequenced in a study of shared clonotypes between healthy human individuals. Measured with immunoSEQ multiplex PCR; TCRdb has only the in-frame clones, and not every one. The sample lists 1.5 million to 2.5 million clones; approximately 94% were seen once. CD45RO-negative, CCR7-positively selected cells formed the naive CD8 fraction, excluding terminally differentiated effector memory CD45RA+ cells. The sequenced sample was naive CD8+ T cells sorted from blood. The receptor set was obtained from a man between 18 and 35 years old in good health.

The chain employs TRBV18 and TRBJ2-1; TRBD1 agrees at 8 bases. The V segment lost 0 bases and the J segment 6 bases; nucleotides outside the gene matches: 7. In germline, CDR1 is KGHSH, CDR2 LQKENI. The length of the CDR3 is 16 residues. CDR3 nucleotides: TGTGCCAGCTCACCACCGAGGACAGGGAGGCCCAATGAGCAGTTCTTC. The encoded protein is CASSPPRTGRPNEQFF.

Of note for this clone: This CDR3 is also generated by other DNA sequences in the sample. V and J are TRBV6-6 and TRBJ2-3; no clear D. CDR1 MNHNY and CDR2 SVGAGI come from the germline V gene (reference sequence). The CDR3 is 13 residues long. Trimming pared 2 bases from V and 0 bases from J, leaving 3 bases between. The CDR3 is CASSYVSTDTQYF. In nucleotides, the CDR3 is TGTGCCAGCAGTTACGTAAGCACAGATACGCAGTATTTT.

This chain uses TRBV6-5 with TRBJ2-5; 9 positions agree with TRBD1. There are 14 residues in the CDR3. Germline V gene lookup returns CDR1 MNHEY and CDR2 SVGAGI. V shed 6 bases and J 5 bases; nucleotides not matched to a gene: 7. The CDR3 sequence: CASSLGQGWETQYF. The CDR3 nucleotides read TGTGCCAGCAGCTTGGGACAGGGATGGGAGACCCAGTACTTC.

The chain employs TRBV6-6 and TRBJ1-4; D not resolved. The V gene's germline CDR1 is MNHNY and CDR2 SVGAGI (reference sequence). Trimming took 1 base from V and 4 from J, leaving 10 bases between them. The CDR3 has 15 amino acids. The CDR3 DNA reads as TGTGCCAGCAGTTACTGGCAGGTCAATAATGAAAAACTGTTTTTT. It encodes CASSYWQVNNEKLFF.

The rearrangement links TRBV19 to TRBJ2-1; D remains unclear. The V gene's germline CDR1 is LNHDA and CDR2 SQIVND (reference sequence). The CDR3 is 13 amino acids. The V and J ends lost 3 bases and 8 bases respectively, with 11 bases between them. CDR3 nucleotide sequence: TGTGCCAGTAGTATCCTCCTAGGATATGAGCAGTTCTTC. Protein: CASSILLGYEQFF.

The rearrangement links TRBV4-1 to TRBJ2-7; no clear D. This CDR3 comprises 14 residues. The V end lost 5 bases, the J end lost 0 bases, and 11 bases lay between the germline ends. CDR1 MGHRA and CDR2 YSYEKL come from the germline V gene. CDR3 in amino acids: CASSVMGSSYEQYF. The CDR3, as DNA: TGCGCCAGCAGCGTTATGGGGTCCTCCTACGAGCAGTACTTC.

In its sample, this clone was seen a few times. This CDR3 is CASSVGRLTEAFF. The CDR3 region has the DNA TGTGCCAGCAGCGTGGGACGACTCACTGAAGCTTTCTTT. The chain uses TRBV9 and TRBJ1-1; tentative D call: TRBD1 (5 bases). The CDR3 has 13 amino acids. Between the trimmed V and J ends, which lost 2 bases and 4 bases, there was a span of 9 bases. Germline CDR1 is SGDLS and CDR2 is YYNGEE.

CDR3 region: CAWTQGLELFF. The CDR3, as DNA: TGTGCCTGGACCCAGGGATTGGAGCTGTTTTTT. J is TRBJ2-2 and V is TRBV30; weak D call: TRBD1 (5 bases). V shed 4 bases and J shed 10 bases, with 10 bases lying between them. This CDR3 is built from 11 residues. CDR1 GTSNPN and CDR2 SVGIG come from the germline V gene (reference sequence).

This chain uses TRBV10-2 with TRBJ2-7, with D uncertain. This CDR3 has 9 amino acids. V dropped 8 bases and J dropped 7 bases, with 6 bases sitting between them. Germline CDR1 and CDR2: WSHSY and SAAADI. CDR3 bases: TGCGCCAGCGGGGTTGAGCAGTACTTC. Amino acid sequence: CASGVEQYF.

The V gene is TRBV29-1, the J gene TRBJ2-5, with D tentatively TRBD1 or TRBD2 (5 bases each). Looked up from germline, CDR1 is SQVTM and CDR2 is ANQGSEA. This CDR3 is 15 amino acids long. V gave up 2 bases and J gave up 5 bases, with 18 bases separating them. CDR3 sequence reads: CSVELFGGSLETQYF. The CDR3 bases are TGCAGCGTTGAACTCTTTGGGGGTAGCTTGGAGACCCAGTACTTC.

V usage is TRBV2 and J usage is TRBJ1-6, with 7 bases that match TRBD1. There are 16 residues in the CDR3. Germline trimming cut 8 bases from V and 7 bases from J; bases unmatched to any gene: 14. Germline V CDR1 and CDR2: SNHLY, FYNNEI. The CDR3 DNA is TGTGCCAGCGGAGGACACCCGGGACAGACAAATTCACCCCTCCACTTT. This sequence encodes CASGGHPGQTNSPLHF.

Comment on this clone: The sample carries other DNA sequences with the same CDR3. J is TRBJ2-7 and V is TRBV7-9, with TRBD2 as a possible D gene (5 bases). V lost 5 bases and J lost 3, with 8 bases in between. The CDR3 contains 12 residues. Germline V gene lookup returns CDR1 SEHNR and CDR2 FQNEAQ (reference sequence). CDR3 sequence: CASSLGDYEQYF. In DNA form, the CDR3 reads TGTGCCAGCAGCCTCGGGGACTACGAGCAGTACTTC.

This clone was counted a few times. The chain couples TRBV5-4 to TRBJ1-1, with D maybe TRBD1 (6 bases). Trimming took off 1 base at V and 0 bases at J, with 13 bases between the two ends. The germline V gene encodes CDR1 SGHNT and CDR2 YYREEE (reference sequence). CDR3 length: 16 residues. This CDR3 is CASSLTGRGLNTEAFF. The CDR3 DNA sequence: TGTGCCAGCAGCTTGACTGGCAGGGGATTGAACACTGAAGCTTTCTTT.

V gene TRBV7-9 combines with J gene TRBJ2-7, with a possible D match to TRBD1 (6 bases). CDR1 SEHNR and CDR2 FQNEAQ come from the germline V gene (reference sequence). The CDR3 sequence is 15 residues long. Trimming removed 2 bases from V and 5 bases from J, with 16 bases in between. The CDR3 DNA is TGTGCCAGCAGCTTAAACAGGGATCGGCCCCACGAGCAGTACTTC. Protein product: CASSLNRDRPHEQYF.

The CDR3 DNA reads as TGCGCCAGCATGGCCTACGGGTTGACCGGGGAGCTGTTTTTT. It specifies CASMAYGLTGELFF. The rearrangement links TRBV5-1 to TRBJ2-2; D unresolved. This CDR3 has 14 residues. V was clipped by 6 bases and J by 5 bases, with 14 bases between them. Per germline, CDR1 SGHRS and CDR2 YFSETQ.

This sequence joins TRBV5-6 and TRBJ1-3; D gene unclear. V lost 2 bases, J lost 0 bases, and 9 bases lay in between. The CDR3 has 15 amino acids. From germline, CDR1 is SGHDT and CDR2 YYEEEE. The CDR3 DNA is TGTGCCAGCAGCTTAGACCGAAACTCTGGAAACACCATATATTTT. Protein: CASSLDRNSGNTIYF.

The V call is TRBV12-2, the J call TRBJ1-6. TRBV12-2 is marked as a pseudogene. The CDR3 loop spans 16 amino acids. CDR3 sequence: CASRLEGPPYDSPLHF. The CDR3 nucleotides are TGTGCAAGTCGCTTAGAGGGTCCCCCATATGATTCACCCCTCCACTTT.

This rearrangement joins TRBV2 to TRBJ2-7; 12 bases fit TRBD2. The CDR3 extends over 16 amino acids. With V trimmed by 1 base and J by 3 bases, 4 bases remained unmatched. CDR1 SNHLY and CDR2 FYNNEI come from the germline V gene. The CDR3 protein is CASSEGLAGGNYEQYF. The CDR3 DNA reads TGTGCCAGCAGTGAAGGTCTAGCGGGAGGGAACTACGAGCAGTACTTC.

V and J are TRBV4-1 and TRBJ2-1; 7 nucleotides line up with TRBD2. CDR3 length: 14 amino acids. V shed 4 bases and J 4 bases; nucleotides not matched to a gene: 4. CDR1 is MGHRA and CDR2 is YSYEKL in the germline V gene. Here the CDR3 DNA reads TGCGCCAGCAGCCCCAACGGGGGGTACAATGAGCAGTTCTTC. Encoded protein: CASSPNGGYNEQFF.

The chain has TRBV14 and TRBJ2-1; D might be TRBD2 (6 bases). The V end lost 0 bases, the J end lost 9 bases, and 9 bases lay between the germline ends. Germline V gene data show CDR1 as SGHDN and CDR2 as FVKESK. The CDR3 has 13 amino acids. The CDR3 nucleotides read TGTGCCAGCAGCCAAGATCTAGCGATTGAGCAGTTCTTC. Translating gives CASSQDLAIEQFF.

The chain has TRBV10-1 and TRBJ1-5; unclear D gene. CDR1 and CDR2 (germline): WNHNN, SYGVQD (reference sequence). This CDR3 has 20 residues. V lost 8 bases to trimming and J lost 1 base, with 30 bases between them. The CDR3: CASSDYLKRTQPQSNQPQHF. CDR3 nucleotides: TGCGCCAGCTCTGACTACCTGAAGCGGACTCAACCCCAGAGCAATCAGCCCCAGCATTTT.

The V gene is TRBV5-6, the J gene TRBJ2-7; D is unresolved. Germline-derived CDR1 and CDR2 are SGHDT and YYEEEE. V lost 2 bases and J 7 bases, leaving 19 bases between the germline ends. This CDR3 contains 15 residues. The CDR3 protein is CASSFFGIGRWEQYF. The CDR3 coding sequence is TGTGCCAGCAGCTTTTTCGGTATTGGCCGCTGGGAGCAGTACTTC.